The rows below give T cell receptor beta chains drawn from one sample of a study of siplizumab effects on memory and regulatory T cells. Using immunoSEQ multiplex PCR, the repertoire was profiled, and TCRdb retains in-frame clones only, with some absent. The data hold more than 60,000 clones, with around 96% observed a single time. The specimen was naive CD8+ T cells sorted from blood. Source of these receptors: a human donor in good health. CDR3s include the opening cysteine and the closing phenylalanine or tryptophan. D genes are given only for firm matches. Rows may omit the clone size; those that give it use once, few, many or a size class.

>TRBJ1-2|.|.|TRBV7-9
CASVDGYGYTF
TGTGCCAGCGTCGACGGATATGGCTACACCTTC
>TRBJ1-2|.|.|TRBV29-1
CSVIEGNYGYTF
TGCAGCGTTATAGAGGGGAACTATGGCTACACCTTC
>TRBJ2-1|TRBD2|.|TRBV11-2
CASSPGLVYEQFF
TGTGCCAGCAGCCCGGGACTAGTTTACGAGCAGTTCTTC
>TRBJ2-7|.|.|TRBV29-1
CSVEGQPGSEQYF
TGCAGCGTTGAAGGGCAGCCTGGGTCCGAGCAGTACTTC
>TRBJ2-7|.|.|TRBV5-4
CASSRRASPHEQYF
TGTGCCAGCAGCCGACGGGCTTCCCCCCACGAGCAGTACTTC
>TRBJ1-5|.|.|TRBV6-4
CATLGGGTYSNQPQHF
TGTGCCACCCTCGGTGGGGGGACTTATAGCAATCAGCCCCAGCATTTT
>TRBJ2-5|.|.|TRBV5-4
CASSPGGETQYF
TGTGCCAGCAGCCCAGGGGGGGAGACCCAGTACTTC
>TRBJ2-3|.|.|TRBV1
CTSSQGQPKTGQGAPDTQYF
TGCACCAGCAGCCAAGGGCAGCCCAAAACGGGACAGGGGGCTCCAGATACGCAGTATTTT
>TRBJ2-3|.|.|TRBV9
CASSTRGSTDTQYF
TGTGCCAGCAGCACTAGGGGAAGCACAGATACGCAGTATTTT
>TRBJ2-7|.|.|TRBV27
CASSFYRFGLDEQYF
TGTGCCAGCAGTTTTTACAGGTTTGGTTTGGACGAGCAGTACTTC
>TRBJ2-1|.|once|TRBV29-1
CSVEIFGEQFF
TGCAGCGTTGAAATTTTTGGTGAGCAGTTCTTC
>TRBJ2-2|.|few|TRBV6-4
CASSDSSRGQSPNTGELFF
TGTGCCAGCAGTGACTCGAGTCGGGGACAAAGCCCGAACACCGGGGAGCTGTTTTTT
>TRBJ1-1|.|once|TRBV21-1
CASKRGPRTEAFF
TGTGCCAGCAAGAGGGGCCCTCGGACTGAAGCTTTCTTT
>TRBJ2-1|.|.|TRBV4-2
CASSQVGSNNEQFF
TGTGCCAGCAGCCAAGTGGGCTCAAACAATGAGCAGTTCTTC
>TRBJ1-1|.|.|TRBV9
CASSVEEGLNTEAFF
TGTGCCAGCAGCGTAGAGGAGGGCTTGAACACTGAAGCTTTCTTT
>TRBJ2-7|TRBD2|.|TRBV18
CASSPPPIAGRYEQYF
TGTGCCAGCTCACCACCTCCTATAGCGGGGAGATACGAGCAGTACTTC
>TRBJ2-1|.|once|TRBV5-6
CASSLWVSSYNEQFF
TGTGCCAGCAGCTTGTGGGTAAGCTCCTACAATGAGCAGTTCTTC
>TRBJ1-2|TRBD1|.|TRBV13
CASSSGQDGYTF
TGTGCCAGCAGCTCAGGACAGGATGGCTACACCTTC
>TRBJ1-1|.|.|TRBV4-1
CASSQEAGGGTEAFF
TGCGCCAGCAGCCAAGAGGCGGGAGGGGGCACTGAAGCTTTCTTT
>TRBJ2-5|TRBD2|.|TRBV7-9
CASSPEAGRQETQYF
TGTGCCAGCAGCCCCGAAGCGGGGAGGCAAGAGACCCAGTACTTC
>TRBJ1-1|TRBD1|.|TRBV9
CASSGVTGTTEAFF
TGTGCCAGCAGCGGGGTGACAGGGACCACTGAAGCTTTCTTT
>TRBJ2-7|.|once|TRBV4-1
CASQSAPDSLTYEQYF
TGCGCCAGCCAATCGGCCCCCGACAGTCTGACCTACGAGCAGTACTTC
>TRBJ1-2|TRBD1|.|TRBV5-8
CASSWPQGYYGYTF
TGTGCCAGCAGCTGGCCACAGGGGTACTATGGCTACACCTTC
>TRBJ2-7|.|.|TRBV9
CASSVGRNNHEQYF
TGTGCCAGCAGCGTAGGCCGGAATAACCACGAGCAGTACTTC
>TRBJ2-2|.|.|TRBV19
CGSGGTYTGELFF
TGTGGCTCAGGTGGGACATACACCGGGGAGCTGTTTTTT
>TRBJ1-1|TRBD1|.|TRBV11-1
CASSPRQGGTEAFF
TGTGCCAGCAGCCCCCGACAGGGTGGCACTGAAGCTTTCTTT
>TRBJ2-7|TRBD1|once|TRBV5-8
CASSLQGAIGEQYF
TGTGCCAGCAGCCTACAGGGGGCAATTGGCGAGCAGTACTTC
>TRBJ1-4|TRBD1|.|TRBV27
CASTGTGVTEKLFF
TGTGCCAGCACCGGGACAGGGGTTACTGAAAAACTGTTTTTT
>TRBJ2-7|.|.|TRBV11-2
CASSLGVPYEQYF
TGTGCCAGCAGCTTAGGGGTCCCCTACGAGCAGTACTTC
>TRBJ2-2|TRBD1|.|TRBV11-3
CASSGDSGTGELFF
TGTGCCAGCAGCGGGGACAGTGGTACCGGGGAGCTGTTTTTT
>TRBJ2-7|.|once|TRBV5-6
CASSLGSPYEQYF
TGTGCCAGCAGCTTAGGCAGCCCGTACGAGCAGTACTTC
>TRBJ2-7|TRBD1|.|TRBV5-1
CATSTGAYEQYF
TGCGCCACCTCAACAGGGGCCTACGAGCAGTACTTC
>TRBJ1-2|.|.|TRBV19
CAIKPPGREGYTF
TGTGCCATCAAGCCCCCAGGGAGAGAGGGCTACACCTTC
>TRBJ2-4|.|.|TRBV30
CAWSMGGSLAKNIQYF
TGTGCCTGGAGTATGGGGGGAAGTCTAGCCAAAAACATTCAGTACTTC
>TRBJ1-2|.|few|TRBV6-5
CASSYPSGYGYTF
TGTGCCAGCAGTTACCCGTCGGGGTATGGCTACACCTTC
>TRBJ1-1|.|.|TRBV10-3
CATPKWEENTEAFF
TGTGCCACCCCCAAGTGGGAGGAGAACACTGAAGCTTTCTTT
>TRBJ2-6|.|.|TRBV2
CASRIRGAGANVLTF
TGTGCCAGCAGGATACGCGGGGCTGGGGCCAACGTCCTGACTTTC
>TRBJ2-5|.|.|TRBV19
CASSIRQGGTTQEETQYF
TGTGCCAGTAGTATTCGTCAGGGAGGGACAACTCAGGAGGAGACCCAGTACTTC
>TRBJ1-1|.|once|TRBV5-4
CASSLGVAEAFF
TGTGCCAGCAGCTTGGGGGTCGCTGAAGCTTTCTTT
>TRBJ1-1|.|.|TRBV6-5
CASSLSGNTEAFF
TGTGCCAGCAGTTTGTCGGGAAACACTGAAGCTTTCTTT
>TRBJ2-7|.|.|TRBV7-9
CASSPPGPSYEQYF
TGTGCCAGCAGCCCTCCGGGACCGTCCTACGAGCAGTACTTC
>TRBJ2-3|.|.|TRBV6-1
CASSGAGAAPTDTQYF
TGTGCCAGCAGTGGAGCAGGAGCAGCACCCACAGATACGCAGTATTTT
>TRBJ2-1|.|once|TRBV19
CASSIGGAYNEQFF
TGTGCCAGTAGTATAGGCGGGGCCTACAATGAGCAGTTCTTC
>TRBJ2-1|.|.|TRBV9
CASSVAGYEQFF
TGTGCCAGCAGCGTAGCGGGATACGAGCAGTTCTTC
>TRBJ2-7|TRBD2|.|TRBV5-1
CASKGERGTTNYEQYF
TGCGCCAGCAAAGGGGAGCGCGGGACTACTAACTACGAGCAGTACTTC
>TRBJ2-1|TRBD1|.|TRBV11-2
CASSSGQGWNEQFF
TGTGCCAGCAGCTCCGGACAGGGGTGGAATGAGCAGTTCTTC
>TRBJ1-3|TRBD1|.|TRBV7-3
CASSLRDRVWPGNTIYF
TGTGCCAGCAGCCTGCGCGACAGGGTCTGGCCTGGAAACACCATATATTTT
>TRBJ1-2|.|.|TRBV5-6
CASSTGNYGYTF
TGTGCCAGCAGTACAGGGAACTATGGCTACACCTTC
>TRBJ2-7|.|.|TRBV5-1
CASSEGTGYEQYF
TGCGCCAGCAGCGAAGGGACTGGCTACGAGCAGTACTTC
>TRBJ2-5|.|.|TRBV11-2
CASSSFTGSTGETQYF
TGTGCCAGCAGCTCCTTCACAGGGAGCACTGGGGAGACCCAGTACTTC